The rows below give T cell receptor beta chains drawn from one sample of a study of blood T cell repertoires in COVID-19. Clones were read by immunoSEQ multiplex PCR, and TCRdb kept only the in-frame ones, dropping some. The sample has 350,000 to 450,000 clones, roughly nine tenths seen once; the top ten hold around 0.86%. Sequenced sample: PBMCs or T cells enriched from blood (not recorded which). Source of these receptors: a woman between 40 and 50 years old who had been exposed to COVID-19. The CDR3 runs from the conserved cysteine through the conserved F or W. The order of the fields is V gene, clone size, J gene, D gene, CDR3 protein, CDR3 DNA. The D gene is left open where the match is weak. Rows give clone size only sometimes, using once, few, many, or a class for an expanded clone.

V: TRBV29-1
size: once
J: TRBJ2-2
D: TRBD2
CDR3: CSVRDSLSGRVAGELFF
DNA: TGCAGCGTTCGGGACAGCCTCAGCGGGAGGGTGGCCGGGGAGCTGTTTTTT

V: TRBV7-2
size: NA
J: TRBJ2-7
D: NA
CDR3: CASSPGGGMVDYEQYF
DNA: TGTGCCAGCAGCCCCGGAGGTGGTATGGTGGATTACGAGCAGTACTTC

V: TRBV18
size: once
J: TRBJ1-2
D: TRBD1
CDR3: CASSPRGNYGYTF
DNA: TGTGCCAGCTCCCCCAGGGGGAACTATGGCTACACCTTC

V: TRBV7-8
size: NA
J: TRBJ1-6
D: NA
CDR3: CASSLRGTALVSYNSPLHF
DNA: TGTGCCAGCAGCCTTCGGGGGACGGCCCTTGTGTCCTATAATTCACCCCTCCACTTT

V: TRBV7-2
size: NA
J: TRBJ1-2
D: NA
CDR3: CASSLGSFNYGYTF
DNA: TGTGCCAGCAGCTTAGGGAGTTTTAACTATGGCTACACCTTC

V: TRBV15
size: NA
J: TRBJ2-3
D: TRBD2
CDR3: CATSRNERGRTDTQYF
DNA: TGTGCCACCAGCAGAAACGAGCGGGGACGCACAGATACGCAGTATTTT

V: TRBV13
size: NA
J: TRBJ2-7
D: TRBD1
CDR3: CASSLDRGPFSYEQYF
DNA: TGTGCCAGCAGCTTAGACAGGGGCCCCTTCTCCTACGAGCAGTACTTC

V: TRBV5-4
size: NA
J: TRBJ2-7
D: TRBD2
CDR3: CASSITSGRRHEQYF
DNA: TGTGCCAGCAGCATTACTAGCGGGAGGAGACACGAGCAGTACTTC

V: TRBV30
size: NA
J: TRBJ2-7
D: TRBD2
CDR3: CAWSPGLAASYEQYF
DNA: TGTGCCTGGAGCCCGGGACTAGCGGCTTCCTACGAGCAGTACTTC

V: TRBV5-1
size: NA
J: TRBJ1-2
D: NA
CDR3: CASTLTGDGYTF
DNA: TGCGCCAGCACCTTGACAGGAGATGGCTACACCTTC

V: TRBV27
size: few
J: TRBJ1-5
D: TRBD1
CDR3: CASSPLRDRGGNQPQHF
DNA: TGTGCCAGCAGTCCCCTCCGGGACAGGGGTGGCAATCAGCCCCAGCATTTT

V: TRBV6-4
size: NA
J: TRBJ2-1
D: TRBD1
CDR3: CASRQGAGVNEQFF
DNA: TGTGCCAGCAGACAGGGGGCGGGGGTCAATGAGCAGTTCTTC

V: TRBV5-4
size: NA
J: TRBJ2-5
D: NA
CDR3: CASSLGPWAGETQYF
DNA: TGTGCCAGCAGCCTTGGGCCCTGGGCGGGGGAGACCCAGTACTTC

V: TRBV7-9
size: NA
J: TRBJ2-7
D: NA
CDR3: CASSYRGNNDNEQYF
DNA: TGTGCCAGCAGCTACCGGGGGAATAATGACAACGAGCAGTACTTC

V: TRBV7-9
size: NA
J: TRBJ1-1
D: TRBD1
CDR3: CASSLAPGQGNTEAFF
DNA: TGTGCCAGCAGCTTAGCCCCGGGACAGGGGAACACTGAAGCTTTCTTT

V: TRBV6-5
size: NA
J: TRBJ1-4
D: NA
CDR3: CASSYDGGGDEKLFF
DNA: TGTGCCAGCAGTTACGACGGGGGGGGAGATGAAAAACTGTTTTTT

V: TRBV7-6
size: NA
J: TRBJ1-6
D: NA
CDR3: CASSSDNSPLHF
DNA: TGTGCCAGCAGCTCCGATAATTCACCCCTCCACTTT

V: TRBV5-1
size: once
J: TRBJ1-1
D: TRBD1
CDR3: CASSLAVQGAGTEAFF
DNA: TGCGCCAGCAGCTTGGCAGTACAGGGGGCTGGGACTGAAGCTTTCTTT

V: TRBV20-1
size: NA
J: TRBJ2-1
D: NA
CDR3: CSASGGYYNEQFF
DNA: TGCAGTGCTAGTGGCGGATACTACAATGAGCAGTTCTTC

V: TRBV21-1
size: NA
J: TRBJ1-6
D: NA
CDR3: CASIGPKNSPLHF
DNA: TGTGCCAGCATTGGGCCCAAAAATTCACCCCTCCACTTT

V: TRBV15
size: once
J: TRBJ1-5
D: NA
CDR3: CATSLSQGKPQHF
DNA: TGTGCCACCAGCCTCTCCCAGGGTAAGCCCCAGCATTTT

V: TRBV6-5
size: NA
J: TRBJ1-4
D: TRBD1
CDR3: CASSYDRGRNEKLFF
DNA: TGTGCCAGCAGTTACGACAGGGGGAGGAATGAAAAACTGTTTTTT

V: TRBV30
size: NA
J: TRBJ1-2
D: TRBD1
CDR3: CAWRKTGWISGYTF
DNA: TGTGCCTGGAGAAAGACAGGGTGGATTTCTGGCTACACCTTC

V: TRBV5-1
size: few
J: TRBJ1-2
D: TRBD1
CDR3: CASSLRTGGLLDGYTF
DNA: TGCGCCAGCAGCCTTAGGACAGGGGGCCTTTTAGATGGCTACACCTTC

V: TRBV7-9
size: NA
J: TRBJ1-2
D: NA
CDR3: CASSFSVGYTF
DNA: TGTGCCAGCAGCTTTAGTGTGGGCTACACCTTC

V: TRBV2
size: NA
J: TRBJ1-4
D: TRBD1
CDR3: CASAWDRGGKLFF
DNA: TGTGCCAGCGCCTGGGACAGGGGAGGAAAACTGTTTTTT

V: TRBV2
size: NA
J: TRBJ1-6
D: NA
CDR3: CATRGRGDNSPLHF
DNA: TGTGCCACCCGGGGTAGAGGAGATAATTCACCCCTCCACTTT

V: TRBV9
size: NA
J: TRBJ2-2
D: NA
CDR3: CASRGVWGTGELFF
DNA: TGTGCCAGCAGGGGAGTTTGGGGCACCGGGGAGCTGTTTTTT

V: TRBV2
size: NA
J: TRBJ1-1
D: NA
CDR3: CASSETTLGRNTEAFF
DNA: TGTGCCAGCAGCGAGACTACCCTGGGTAGGAACACTGAAGCTTTCTTT

V: TRBV15
size: NA
J: TRBJ1-6
D: NA
CDR3: CATSRVRQANSPLHF
DNA: TGTGCCACCAGCAGAGTCCGACAGGCTAATTCACCCCTCCACTTT

V: TRBV24-1
size: NA
J: TRBJ2-1
D: NA
CDR3: CATSEKWTVSSSYNEQFF
DNA: TGTGCCACCAGTGAGAAATGGACAGTCAGCAGCTCCTACAATGAGCAGTTCTTC

V: TRBV30
size: NA
J: TRBJ1-2
D: NA
CDR3: CAWSTTLRHGYTF
DNA: TGTGCCTGGAGCACTACCCTGCGTCATGGCTACACCTTC

V: TRBV29-1
size: NA
J: TRBJ2-3
D: NA
CDR3: CSVVSRQGEPDTQYF
DNA: TGCAGCGTTGTGTCTCGGCAGGGTGAGCCAGATACGCAGTATTTT

V: TRBV6-6
size: once
J: TRBJ2-1
D: NA
CDR3: CASSYPGLENEQFF
DNA: TGTGCCAGCAGTTATCCGGGTTTGGAAAATGAGCAGTTCTTC

V: TRBV12-3/TRBV12-4
size: NA
J: TRBJ2-3
D: NA
CDR3: CASSFPPTDTQYF
DNA: TGTGCCAGCAGTTTTCCTCCGACAGATACGCAGTATTTT

V: TRBV6-5
size: NA
J: TRBJ1-2
D: TRBD1
CDR3: CASRTGTFGNYGYTF
DNA: TGTGCCAGCAGGACAGGGACTTTTGGCAACTATGGCTACACCTTC

V: TRBV21-1
size: NA
J: TRBJ2-3
D: NA
CDR3: CASRLHTGTSVDTQYF
DNA: TGTGCCAGCAGACTTCACACCGGGACTAGCGTGGATACGCAGTATTTT

V: TRBV4-3
size: NA
J: TRBJ1-5
D: NA
CDR3: CASSQETYQPQHF
DNA: TGCGCCAGCAGCCAAGAGACTTATCAGCCCCAGCATTTT

V: TRBV7-3
size: NA
J: TRBJ1-6
D: TRBD1
CDR3: CASSLDDRGNSPLHF
DNA: TGTGCCAGCAGCTTAGATGACAGGGGGAATTCACCCCTCCACTTT

V: TRBV29-1
size: once
J: TRBJ2-7
D: TRBD1
CDR3: CSVDPGTGDEQYF
DNA: TGCAGCGTTGACCCCGGGACAGGGGACGAGCAGTACTTC